What follows describes a single TCR beta chain. What it binds is unknown. The donors were members of the validation cohort comprising over a hundred subjects, separate from the roughly 730-subject first cohort. This sample is part of a study of cytomegalovirus exposure and HLA in healthy donors. Study-level findings and limits: It was confirmed in vitro that a few of the CMV-associated chains were specific for CMV antigens. TCR sequences were mostly rare, though some public TCRs occurred in many donors.

The repertoire was sequenced with immunoSEQ multiplex PCR; TCRdb's copy has only in-frame clones and lacks some. The sample carries 110,000 or so clones, about nine tenths recorded once. The receptor comes from a man younger than 35 in good health and CMV-seropositive. The specimen was PBMCs.

The CDR3 DNA follows: TGTGCCAGCAGCCAGAACAATGAGCAGTTCTTC. It specifies CASSQNNEQFF. The chain employs TRBV27 and TRBJ2-1; unclear D gene. The CDR3 totals 11 residues. Germline V gives CDR1 MNHEY, CDR2 SMNVEV (reference sequence). V was trimmed by 6 bases and J by 5 bases, leaving 5 bases between them.